Below are 10 T cell receptor beta chains sequenced from a single sample in a study of shared clonotypes between healthy human individuals. Clones were read by immunoSEQ multiplex PCR, and TCRdb kept only the in-frame ones, dropping some. The sample lists roughly 2 million clones, 90% to 95% seen once, with more than 0.1% in the top ten. The sample comprised naive CD4+ T cells sorted from blood. Specified subset: CD45RA+ positively selected. The receptors originated from a man between 18 and 29 years old in good health.

The V gene is TRBV27, the J gene TRBJ1-1; TRBD1 agrees at 7 bases. The germline gives CDR1 MNHEY, CDR2 SMNVEV (reference sequence). This CDR3 spans 16 amino acids. V lost 0 bases to trimming and J lost 4 bases; unmatched junction nucleotides: 8. DNA for the CDR3: TGTGCCAGCAGTTTATCAACAGGGGCGCCTAGCACTGAAGCTTTCTTT. Amino acids: CASSLSTGAPSTEAFF.

The genes are TRBV7-2 and TRBJ2-1, with 9 bases identical to TRBD2. The V gene end was trimmed by 5 bases and the J gene end by 12 bases; junction bases not matched to a gene: 5. This CDR3 comprises 12 residues. Germline CDR1 reads SGHTA; CDR2 reads FQGNSA. The DNA of the CDR3 is TGTGCCAGCAGCGGTAGCGGGGGCAGGCAGTTCTTC. As protein: CASSGSGGRQFF.

The V and J genes are TRBV7-2 and TRBJ2-1; TRBD2 matches at 10 bases. There are 15 residues in the CDR3. The V segment lost 4 bases and the J segment 6 bases; nucleotides outside the gene matches: 6. Germline V gives CDR1 SGHTA, CDR2 FQGNSA. The CDR3 here is CASSSSSGSFNEQFF. In nucleotides, the CDR3 is TGTGCCAGCAGCTCTTCTAGCGGGAGCTTCAATGAGCAGTTCTTC.

The chain carries TRBV30 and TRBJ2-7; D remains ambiguous. Germline CDR1 is GTSNPN and CDR2 is SVGIG (reference sequence). Trimming stripped 0 bases from V and 5 bases from J, with 14 bases between. CDR3 length: 14 residues. CDR3 coding DNA: TGTGCCTGGAGTGTCTGGCGGATATTCAACGAGCAGTACTTC. Protein product: CAWSVWRIFNEQYF.

This clone was counted only a few times. This chain links TRBV27 with TRBJ1-2; no clear D. Germline V lookup: CDR1 MNHEY, CDR2 SMNVEV (reference sequence). Trimming took off 6 bases at V and 6 bases at J, with 8 bases between the two ends. The CDR3 has 11 residues. CDR3 in amino acids: CASRGRDGYTF. The CDR3, as DNA: TGTGCCAGCAGGGGGAGGGATGGCTACACCTTC.

CDR3 protein: CASSLAGTGGHYGYTF. CDR3 in DNA: TGTGCCAGCAGCTTAGCGGGGACAGGGGGTCACTATGGCTACACCTTC. This chain uses TRBV7-9 with TRBJ1-2; 11 bases are a match to TRBD1. The V and J ends lost 0 bases and 3 bases, in that order; junction bases with no gene match: 3. CDR1 and CDR2 (germline): SEHNR, FQNEAQ (reference sequence). The length of the CDR3 is 16 residues.

The rearrangement links TRBV5-7 to TRBJ2-1; D is ambiguous. TRBV5-7 is assigned to the ORF class and has an uncertain function. The CDR3 is 16 residues long. V lost 4 bases to trimming and J lost 0 bases, with 14 bases between them. CDR3 protein: CASSGSIISSYNEQFF. Written as DNA, the CDR3 is TGTGCCAGCAGCGGATCCATCATCAGCTCCTACAATGAGCAGTTCTTC.

The chain joins TRBV6-4 to TRBJ1-1; TRBD1 aligns across 11 bases. This CDR3 spans 16 amino acids. Germline trimming cut 4 bases from V and 6 bases from J; bases unmatched to any gene: 10. Looked up from germline, CDR1 is MRHNA and CDR2 is SNTAGT. The CDR3 DNA follows: TGTGCCAGCAGTGCCAGGACAGGGGGCGGTTTGGCTGAAGCTTTCTTT. Its translation is CASSARTGGGLAEAFF.

The rearrangement uses TRBV18 and TRBJ1-4; 7 bases agree with TRBD1. The CDR3 contains 15 residues. Trimming took 1 base from V and 7 from J; bases not matched to a gene: 6. Per germline, CDR1 KGHSH and CDR2 LQKENI. CDR3 loop: CASSPQGTDSEKLFF. Written as DNA, the CDR3 is TGTGCCAGCTCACCACAGGGGACAGACTCTGAAAAACTGTTTTTT.

This clone has ten or more counts. The chain joins TRBV6-5 to TRBJ2-7; 9 positions match TRBD1. V was pared by 7 bases and J by 6 bases, with 13 bases of the junction left unmatched. Germline assignment: CDR1 MNHEY and CDR2 SVGAGI. This CDR3 region has 15 residues. The CDR3 sequence: CASTASGTGTAEQYF. The CDR3 DNA reads TGTGCCAGCACTGCGTCCGGGACAGGGACGGCCGAGCAGTACTTC.